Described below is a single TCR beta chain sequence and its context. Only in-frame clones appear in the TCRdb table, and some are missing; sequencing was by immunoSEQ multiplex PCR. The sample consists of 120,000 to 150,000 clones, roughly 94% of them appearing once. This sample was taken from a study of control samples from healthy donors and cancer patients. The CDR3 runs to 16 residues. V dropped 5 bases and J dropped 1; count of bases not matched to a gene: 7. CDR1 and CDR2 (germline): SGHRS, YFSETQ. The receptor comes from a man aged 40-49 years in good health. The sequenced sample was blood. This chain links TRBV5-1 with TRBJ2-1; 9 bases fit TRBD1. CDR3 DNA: TGCGCCAGCAGTCCGGCCGGGACAGGGTCCTACAATGAGCAGTTCTTC. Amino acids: CASSPAGTGSYNEQFF. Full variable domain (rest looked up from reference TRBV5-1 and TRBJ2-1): KAGVTQTPRYLIKTRGQQVTLSCSPISGHRSVSWYQQTPGQGLQFLFEYFSETQRNKGNFPGRFSGRQFSNSRSEMNVSTLELGDSALYLCASSPAGTGSYNEQFFGPGTRLTVL.